This entry lists 22 T cell receptor beta chains sequenced from one sample in a study of T-cell reconstitution after alpha-beta-depleted transplantation in children. This sample's TCRbeta library carried unique molecular identifier barcodes. MiXCR was run by TCRdb on the PCR reads, yielding one entry per CDR3 protein. The top ten hold 25% to 30% of the sample, which has 350,000 to 500,000 distinct CDR3 sequences, 43% seen once. Source: PBMCs, taken before TCRalphabeta/CD19-depleted stem cell transplant. The receptors here all came from a girl aged 2 to 9 with aplastic anemia, due to receive a stem cell transplant.

The genes are TRBV12-3 or TRBV12-4 and TRBJ2-3; D gene ambiguous. V dropped 4 bases and J dropped 3 bases, with 8 bases sitting between them. This CDR3 region has 13 residues. CDR3: CASSSDRTDTQYF. The CDR3 nucleotides read TGTGCCAGCAGTTCAGATCGTACAGATACGCAGTATTTT.

The chain employs TRBV3-1 and TRBJ2-7; 11 bases map to TRBD2. Germline lookup yields CDR1 LGHDT and CDR2 YNNKEL (reference sequence). The CDR3 spans 15 residues. Trimming removed 4 bases from V and 5 bases from J; junction bases left unmatched: 7. The CDR3, as DNA: TGTGCCAGCAGCCTCCCTAGCGGGGGGAAACACGAGCAGTACTTC. It yields the protein CASSLPSGGKHEQYF.

The chain carries TRBV12-3 or TRBV12-4 and TRBJ2-3; TRBD2 matches 7 bases. The length of the CDR3 is 17 residues. V lost 3 bases and J lost 0; bases outside the gene matches: 9. In DNA form, the CDR3 reads TGTGCCAGCAGTTTGAGGCCGGCCGGGGGGAGCACAGATACGCAGTATTTT. This translates into CASSLRPAGGSTDTQYF.

J is TRBJ2-1 and V is TRBV29-1, with D unclear. CDR1 is SQVTM and CDR2 is ANQGSEA in the germline V gene. V was cut by 0 bases and J by 5 bases, with 8 bases left in between. This CDR3 is 13 amino acids long. The CDR3 bases are TGCAGCGTTGAAGAACGTCTAGACAATGAGCAGTTCTTC. Its translation is CSVEERLDNEQFF.

The V gene is TRBV11-2, the J gene TRBJ1-2; 7 nucleotides match TRBD1. The trim removed 4 bases at V and 1 base at J, leaving 15 bases unmatched. Germline CDR1 and CDR2: SGHAT and FQNNGV. The CDR3 consists of 18 residues. This CDR3 is CASSSPGQRRFFNYGYTF. Here the CDR3 DNA reads TGTGCCAGCAGCTCGCCGGGACAGCGCCGATTTTTTAACTATGGCTACACCTTC.

The chain has TRBV7-2 and TRBJ2-2; 9 bases map to TRBD2. Germline CDR1 SGHTA, CDR2 FQGNSA. The J segment lost 6 bases and the V segment lost 4 bases, leaving 6 bases of the junction unmatched. The CDR3 has 15 residues. The CDR3 DNA reads as TGTGCCAGCAGCTATGAGCGGGGGGTTGCCGGGGAGCTGTTTTTT. Translated, it gives CASSYERGVAGELFF.

This chain uses TRBV20-1 with TRBJ1-6, with TRBD1 matching over 8 bases. This CDR3 spans 16 amino acids. Germline trimming cut 2 bases from V and 5 bases from J; bases unmatched to any gene: 8. The germline V gene has CDR1 DFQATT and CDR2 SNEGSKA (reference sequence). The CDR3 DNA reads TGCAGTGCTAGATACCCAGGGGGCAGGAATAATTCACCCCTCCACTTT. It codes for CSARYPGGRNNSPLHF.

This clonotype was found a few times. This sequence joins TRBV20-1 and TRBJ2-2, with D perhaps being TRBD1 or TRBD2 (6 bases each). Deletions cut 1 base from V and 0 bases from J, with 12 bases between. Germline-derived CDR1 and CDR2 are DFQATT and SNEGSKA (reference sequence). The CDR3 contains 16 residues. The CDR3 sequence: CSARAWGATNTGELFF. CDR3 nucleotide sequence: TGCAGTGCTAGAGCTTGGGGGGCCACGAACACCGGGGAGCTGTTTTTT.

This clonotype was counted a few times. The chain couples TRBV20-1 to TRBJ1-1; possible D gene TRBD1, 5 bases. The CDR3 length is 13 residues. Germline CDR1 reads DFQATT; CDR2 reads SNEGSKA (reference sequence). Between the trimmed V and J ends, which lost 5 bases and 2 bases, there was a span of 12 bases. Here the CDR3 DNA reads TGCAGTGCTCCGGACACTCTAAACACTGAAGCTTTCTTT. Its translation: CSAPDTLNTEAFF.

This clonotype was seen only a few times. The chain joins TRBV6-5 to TRBJ2-3; no definite D call. CDR1 and CDR2 (germline): MNHEY, SVGAGI. The CDR3 covers 14 residues. The V and J ends lost 2 bases and 6 bases respectively, with 12 bases between them. CDR3 sequence (DNA): TGTGCCAGCAGTTACCCTTCCCAAGCGGATACGCAGTATTTT. This gives the protein CASSYPSQADTQYF.

This clonotype showed up many times. The rearrangement joins TRBV12-3 or TRBV12-4 to TRBJ1-1; D not resolved. The CDR3 is 12 residues long. Trimming left V 7 bases short and J 0 bases short, with 6 bases between. The CDR3 nucleotides read TGTGCCAGCACCCTCTTGAACACTGAAGCTTTCTTT. Amino acid sequence: CASTLLNTEAFF.

The rearrangement uses TRBV25-1 and TRBJ1-1; no firm D call. Germline V CDR1 and CDR2: MGHDK, SYGVNS. CDR3 length equals 11 residues. Trimming cost V 0 bases and J 4 bases, with 0 bases left between them. Here the CDR3 reads CASSEYTEAFF. CDR3 DNA: TGTGCCAGCAGTGAATACACTGAAGCTTTCTTT.

V and J are TRBV12-3 or TRBV12-4 and TRBJ2-5; a weak D match, TRBD2 (6 bases). The CDR3 contains 14 residues. Trimming left V 4 bases short and J 5 bases short, with 14 bases between. CDR3 nucleotide sequence: TGTGCCAGCAGTTCGGGACTCCCCGGGGAGACCCAGTACTTC. This sequence encodes CASSSGLPGETQYF.

The CDR3 is CSAHKWETQYF. The CDR3 DNA is TGCAGTGCCCATAAGTGGGAGACCCAGTACTTC. The rearrangement joins TRBV20-1 to TRBJ2-5; D unresolved. Germline CDR1 and CDR2: DFQATT and SNEGSKA (reference sequence). This CDR3 contains 11 residues. V lost 6 bases and J lost 5, with 10 bases in between.

The chain employs TRBV28 and TRBJ2-3; no definite D call. There are 13 residues in the CDR3. The V end lost 6 bases, the J end lost 0 bases, and 7 bases lay between the germline ends. In germline, CDR1 is MDHEN, CDR2 SYDVKM. CDR3 in amino acids: CASRKMSTDTQYF. CDR3 nucleotides: TGTGCCAGCAGGAAAATGAGCACAGATACGCAGTATTTT.

This clonotype was seen repeatedly, ten times or more. The chain combines TRBV2 with TRBJ2-5; 9 bases match TRBD2. V was clipped by 6 bases and J by 5 bases; unmatched bases: 10. CDR1 is SNHLY, CDR2 FYNNEI, per germline. The CDR3 covers 15 residues. This CDR3 is CASSRTRTSAETQYF. The CDR3 nucleotides are TGTGCCAGCAGCCGAACACGGACTAGCGCCGAGACCCAGTACTTC. The whole variable domain, remainder taken from reference TRBV2 and TRBJ2-5, is EPEVTQTPSHQVTQMGQEVILRCVPISNHLYFYWYRQILGQKVEFLVSFYNNEISEKSEIFDDQFSVERPDGSNFTLKIRSTKLEDSAMYFCASSRTRTSAETQYFGPGTRLLVL.

This chain links TRBV12-3 or TRBV12-4 with TRBJ2-2; perhaps TRBD1 as D (6 bases). Trimming pared 3 bases from V and 2 bases from J, leaving 16 bases between. This CDR3 contains 17 residues. The CDR3 here is CASSFGPPGANTGELFF. DNA of the CDR3: TGTGCCAGCAGTTTTGGGCCTCCAGGGGCAAACACCGGGGAGCTGTTTTTT.

This clonotype was detected a few times. The V call is TRBV7-2, the J call TRBJ1-2; tentative D call: TRBD1 (5 bases). Germline CDR1 is SGHTA and CDR2 is FQGNSA. The CDR3 runs to 13 residues. With 7 bases removed from V and 8 bases from J, the gap between germline ends came to 17 bases. The CDR3 region is CASTAGGVGGYTF. Written as DNA, the CDR3 is TGTGCCAGCACCGCGGGGGGGGTTGGCGGCTACACCTTC. The variable domain in full, with the rest retrieved from reference TRBV7-2 and TRBJ1-2, is GAGVSQSPSNKVTEKGKDVELRCDPISGHTALYWYRQSLGQGLEFLIYFQGNSAPDKSGLPSDRFSAERTGGSVSTLTIQRTQQEDSAVYLCASTAGGVGGYTFGSGTRLTVV.

The V call is TRBV20-1, the J call TRBJ2-5; perhaps TRBD2 as D (5 bases). The germline V gene has CDR1 DFQATT and CDR2 SNEGSKA (reference sequence). The CDR3 totals 16 residues. V lost 0 bases and J lost 0, with 14 bases in between. The CDR3 is CSARDRGRGNQETQYF. CDR3 in DNA: TGCAGTGCTAGAGATCGAGGACGGGGAAACCAAGAGACCCAGTACTTC.

The V gene is TRBV3-1, the J gene TRBJ2-1; 9 bases agree with TRBD2. Germline loops: CDR1 LGHDT, CDR2 YNNKEL (reference sequence). V shed 8 bases, J shed 0 bases, and the junction held 17 bases outside the gene matches. The CDR3 loop spans 19 amino acids. The CDR3 nucleotides are TGTGCCAGCTGTTTAGCGGGGTGGGCTAGCGGGACCTCCTACAATGAGCAGTTCTTC. As protein: CASCLAGWASGTSYNEQFF.

This chain uses TRBV10-3 with TRBJ2-7; D is undetermined. Deletions cut 4 bases from V and 4 bases from J, with 11 bases between. This CDR3 is 13 amino acids long. Germline-derived CDR1 and CDR2 are ENHRY and SYGVKD. The CDR3 reads CAISGGSIYEQYF. The CDR3 DNA follows: TGTGCCATCAGTGGGGGAAGCATTTACGAGCAGTACTTC.

CDR3: CASIDRGQNIQYF. For the CDR3, the DNA is TGTGCCAGCATAGATAGGGGTCAAAACATTCAGTACTTC. The chain couples TRBV6-6 to TRBJ2-4; possible D gene TRBD1, 5 bases. The germline V gene has CDR1 MNHNY and CDR2 SVGAGI (reference sequence). Trimming took 7 bases from V and 5 from J, leaving 12 bases between them. The CDR3 loop spans 13 amino acids.